This is a list of T cell receptor beta chains from one sample in a study of blood T cell repertoires in COVID-19. Measured with immunoSEQ multiplex PCR; TCRdb has only the in-frame clones, and not every one. The sample carries over 200,000 clones, over 70% recorded once. The material sequenced was peripheral blood. These receptors came from a man aged 35-49 years with active or convalescent COVID-19. CDR3s include the opening cysteine and the closing phenylalanine or tryptophan. Only some rows state a clone size, as once, few, many or a class for expanded clones.

v_gene | abundance | CDR3aa
TRBV19 | NA | CASSYRGPNEKLFF
TRBV7-2 | once | CASSGGNGNEQFF
TRBV5-8 | NA | CASSLGATSGESDTQYF
TRBV7-5 | NA | CVRRAAGGLGANYGYTF
TRBV2 | NA | CASSDQTAYTDTQYF
TRBV30 | NA | CAWTQQGLGNSPLHF
TRBV18 | few | CASSLGGPGSGNTIYF
TRBV5-4 | NA | CASSSPAASTDTQYF
TRBV19 | NA | CASRGTGTLFGYTF
TRBV25-1 | once | CASSEARSTDTQYF
TRBV5-6 | NA | CASSSGTGSEKLFF
TRBV5-5 | NA | CASSLGTGGSTDTQYF
TRBV12-5 | NA | CASGSSGDQPQHF
TRBV5-4 | NA | CASSSQGGTEAFF
TRBV6-5 | few | CASRGHLNTEAFF
TRBV30 | NA | CACPRGGSGNTIYF
TRBV5-5 | NA | CASSLEATGDYGYTF
TRBV28 | NA | CASRGGSTDTQYF
TRBV27 | NA | CASSPLGNQPQHF
TRBV2 | NA | CASRTGTSALSYEQYF
TRBV7-9 | few | CASSPKTGFGTDTQYF
TRBV5-1 | once | CASSPASGYNEQFF
TRBV6-5 | NA | CASSSRQGAYDTQYF
TRBV10-3 | NA | CAITPDRSGYTF
TRBV19 | NA | CASSVLAGRDTEAFF
TRBV27 | NA | CASSLSERSNTEAFF
TRBV6-1 | NA | CASSEGLGYYEQYF
TRBV4-3 | NA | CASSRTRDGGFYGYTF
TRBV29-1 | NA | CSVVAGGVWGTDTQYF
TRBV7-8 | NA | CASSLVLREQYF
TRBV6-1 | NA | CASSELGGNVAEAFF
TRBV6-5 | NA | CASSQIYEQYF
TRBV27 | NA | CASSTRQINTGELFF